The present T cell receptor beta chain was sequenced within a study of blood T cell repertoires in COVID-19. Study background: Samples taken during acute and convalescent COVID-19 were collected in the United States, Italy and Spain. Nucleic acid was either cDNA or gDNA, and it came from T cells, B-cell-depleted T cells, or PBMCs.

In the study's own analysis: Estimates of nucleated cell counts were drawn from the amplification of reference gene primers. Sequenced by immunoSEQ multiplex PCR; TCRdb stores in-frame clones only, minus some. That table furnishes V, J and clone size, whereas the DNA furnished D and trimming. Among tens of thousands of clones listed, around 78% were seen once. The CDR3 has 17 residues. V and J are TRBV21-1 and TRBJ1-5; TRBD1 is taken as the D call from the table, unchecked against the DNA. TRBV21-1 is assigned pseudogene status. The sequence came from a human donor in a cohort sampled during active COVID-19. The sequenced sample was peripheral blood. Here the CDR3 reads CASSRGTGEKGNQPQHF. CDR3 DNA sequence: TGTGCCAGCAGCCGCGGGACAGGGGAAAAGGGGAATCAGCCCCAGCATTTT.